This T cell receptor (beta chain) came from a study of blood T cells in healthy people across ages. Note on this clonotype: Its antigen is undetermined.

A second PCR, run for about 6 to 11 cycles, used a sample-barcoded 5' primer plus a J-beta primer mix. TCRdb re-derived calls from the 5' RACE reads in MiXCR, one entry per CDR3 protein. Of some 1 million distinct CDR3 sequences listed, roughly 45% are singletons. Extractions gave at least 5.5 micrograms of total RNA per sample. The CDR3 loop spans 15 amino acids. Germline V gene data show CDR1 as LNHDA and CDR2 as SQIVND (reference sequence). Between the trimmed V and J ends, which lost 5 bases and 4 bases, there was a span of 18 bases. General study points: The study could not conclusively compare naive and antigen-experienced cells, given its unsorted PBMCs. It was held that diversity estimates obtained from one million T cells represented underestimates.

This chain uses TRBV19 with TRBJ2-7; tentatively, D is TRBD1 or TRBD2 (5 bases each). The source material was blood. This clonotype was obtained from an older woman in good health. CDR3 nucleotide sequence: TGTGCCAGTAGTGATCCGGGACGACAAATGTACGAGCAGTACTTC. It translates to CASSDPGRQMYEQYF.